The present T cell receptor beta chain was sequenced within a study of cytomegalovirus exposure and HLA in healthy donors. The junction had 12 bases not matched to a gene; V was cut back by 1 base and J by 3 bases. The CDR3 consists of 19 residues. Germline values: CDR1 SGHNT, CDR2 YYREEE (reference sequence). The study, taken as a whole, reports: It was reported that the classifier diagnosed cytomegalovirus status with high specificity and sensitivity in both the original and validation cohorts.

The donors formed part of the approximately 120-subject validation cohort, distinct from the roughly 640-subject first cohort. The data were produced by immunoSEQ multiplex PCR, yet TCRdb's version contains in-frame clones alone and is incomplete. The sample records a few hundred thousand clones, around 90% being singletons. In the case of this clone: Its cognate antigen is unknown.

This rearrangement joins TRBV5-4 to TRBJ2-1; 11 positions agree with TRBD2. The TCR comes from a woman aged 18-29 years in good health and CMV-seronegative. The sample was PBMCs. This CDR3 is CASSLWPGTSGTLYNEQFF. CDR3 coding DNA: TGTGCCAGCAGCTTGTGGCCTGGGACTAGCGGCACCCTCTACAATGAGCAGTTCTTC.